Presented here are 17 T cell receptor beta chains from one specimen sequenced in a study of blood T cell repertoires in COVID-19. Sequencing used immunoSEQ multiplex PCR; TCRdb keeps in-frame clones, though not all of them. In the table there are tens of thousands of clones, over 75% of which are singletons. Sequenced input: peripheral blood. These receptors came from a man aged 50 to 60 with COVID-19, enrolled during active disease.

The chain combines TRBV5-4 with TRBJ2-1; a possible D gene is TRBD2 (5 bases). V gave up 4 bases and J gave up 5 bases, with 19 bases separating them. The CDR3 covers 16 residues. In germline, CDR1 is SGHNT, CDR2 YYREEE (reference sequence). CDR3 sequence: CASSPAAGGYDNEQFF. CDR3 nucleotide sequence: TGTGCCAGCAGCCCGGCGGCGGGTGGCTATGACAATGAGCAGTTCTTC.

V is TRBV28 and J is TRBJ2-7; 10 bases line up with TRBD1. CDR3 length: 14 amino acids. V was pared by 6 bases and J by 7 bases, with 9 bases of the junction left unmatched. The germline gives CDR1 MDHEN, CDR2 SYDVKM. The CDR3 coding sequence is TGTGCCAGCAGCCTTAGGACAGGGGGTCGGGAGCAGTACTTC. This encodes CASSLRTGGREQYF.

The CDR3 region has the DNA TGTGCCAGTAGTAGGGCTAGCGGGAGGGCCCCAGATACGCAGTATTTT. Translation: CASSRASGRAPDTQYF. The rearrangement uses TRBV19 and TRBJ2-3, with TRBD2 identical over 12 bases. The ends lost 4 bases at V and 4 bases at J; junction bases unmatched: 6. Per the germline V gene, CDR1 is LNHDA and CDR2 is SQIVND (reference sequence). The CDR3 is 16 amino acids.

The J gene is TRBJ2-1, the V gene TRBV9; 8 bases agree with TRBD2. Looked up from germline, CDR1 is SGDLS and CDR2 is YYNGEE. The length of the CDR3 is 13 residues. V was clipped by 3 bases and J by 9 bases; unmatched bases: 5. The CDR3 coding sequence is TGTGCCAGCAGCGGGACTAGCTTCGGTGAGCAGTTCTTC. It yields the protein CASSGTSFGEQFF.

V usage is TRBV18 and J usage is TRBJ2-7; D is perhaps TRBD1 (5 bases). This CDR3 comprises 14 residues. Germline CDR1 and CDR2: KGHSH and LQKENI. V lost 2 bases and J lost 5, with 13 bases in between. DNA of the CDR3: TGTGCCAGCTCACCAATCGCAGGGTCCCACGAGCAGTACTTC. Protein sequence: CASSPIAGSHEQYF.

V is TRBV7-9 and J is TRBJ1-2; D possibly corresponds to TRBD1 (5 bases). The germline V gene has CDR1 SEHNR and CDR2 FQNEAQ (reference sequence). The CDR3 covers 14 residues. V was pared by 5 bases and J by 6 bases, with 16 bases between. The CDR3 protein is CASSRTVKGDGYTF. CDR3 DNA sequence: TGTGCCAGCAGCCGGACGGTAAAAGGGGATGGCTACACCTTC. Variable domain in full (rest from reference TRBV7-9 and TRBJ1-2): DTGVSQNPRHKITKRGQNVTFRCDPISEHNRLYWYRQTLGQGPEFLTYFQNEAQLEKSRLLSDRFSAERPKGSFSTLEIQRTEQGDSAMYLCASSRTVKGDGYTFGSGTRLTVV.

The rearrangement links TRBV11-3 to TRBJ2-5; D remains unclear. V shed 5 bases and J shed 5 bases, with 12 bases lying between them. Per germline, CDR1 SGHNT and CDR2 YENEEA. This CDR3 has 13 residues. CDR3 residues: CASSRGIFETQYF. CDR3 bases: TGTGCCAGCAGCAGAGGCATCTTTGAGACCCAGTACTTC. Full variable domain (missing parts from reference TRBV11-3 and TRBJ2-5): EAGVVQSPRYKIIEKKQPVAFWCNPISGHNTLYWYLQNLGQGPELLIRYENEEAVDDSQLPKDRFSAERLKGVDSTLKIQPAELGDSAVYLCASSRGIFETQYFGPGTRLLVL.

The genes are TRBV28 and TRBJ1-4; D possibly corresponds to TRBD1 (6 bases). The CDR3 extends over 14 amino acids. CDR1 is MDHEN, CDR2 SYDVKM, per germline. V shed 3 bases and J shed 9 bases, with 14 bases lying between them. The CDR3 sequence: CASSFRDRRKKLFF. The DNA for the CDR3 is TGTGCCAGCAGTTTTCGAGACAGGAGAAAAAAACTGTTTTTT.

The CDR3 nucleotides read TGTGCCAGTACAACAGGGACGGCTGAAGCTTTCTTT. Protein: CASTTGTAEAFF. The genes are TRBV19 and TRBJ1-1, with a possible D match to TRBD1 (6 bases). This CDR3 has 12 residues. Germline CDR1 and CDR2: LNHDA and SQIVND (reference sequence). Trimming shortened V by 7 bases and J by 6 bases, and 12 bases separated the two germline ends.

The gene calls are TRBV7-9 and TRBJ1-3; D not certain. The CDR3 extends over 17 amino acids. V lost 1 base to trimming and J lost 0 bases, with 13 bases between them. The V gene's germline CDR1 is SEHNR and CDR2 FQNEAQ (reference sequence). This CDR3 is CASSLDQDGLSGNTIYF. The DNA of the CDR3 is TGTGCCAGCAGCTTAGATCAGGACGGACTCTCTGGAAACACCATATATTTT.

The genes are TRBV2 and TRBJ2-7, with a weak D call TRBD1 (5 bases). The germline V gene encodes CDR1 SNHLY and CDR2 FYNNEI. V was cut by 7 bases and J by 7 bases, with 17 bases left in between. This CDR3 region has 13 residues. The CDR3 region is CASNRQGLSEQYF. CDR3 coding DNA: TGTGCCAGCAACAGGCAGGGTCTGTCAGAGCAGTACTTC. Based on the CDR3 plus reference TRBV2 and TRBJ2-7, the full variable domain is EPEVTQTPSHQVTQMGQEVILRCVPISNHLYFYWYRQILGQKVEFLVSFYNNEISEKSEIFDDQFSVERPDGSNFTLKIRSTKLEDSAMYFCASNRQGLSEQYFGPGTRLTVT.

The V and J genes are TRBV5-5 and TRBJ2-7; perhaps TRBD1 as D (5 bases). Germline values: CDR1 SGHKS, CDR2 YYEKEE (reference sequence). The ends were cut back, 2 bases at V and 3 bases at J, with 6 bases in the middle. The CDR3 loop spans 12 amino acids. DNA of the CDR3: TGTGCCAGCAGCTTTCAGGGCTACGAGCAGTACTTC. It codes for CASSFQGYEQYF.

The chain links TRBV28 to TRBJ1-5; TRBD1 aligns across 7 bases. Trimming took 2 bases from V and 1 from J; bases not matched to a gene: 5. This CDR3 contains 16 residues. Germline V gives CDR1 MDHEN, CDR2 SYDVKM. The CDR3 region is CASSLLDRASNQPQHF. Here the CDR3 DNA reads TGTGCCAGCAGTTTACTTGACAGGGCAAGCAATCAGCCCCAGCATTTT.

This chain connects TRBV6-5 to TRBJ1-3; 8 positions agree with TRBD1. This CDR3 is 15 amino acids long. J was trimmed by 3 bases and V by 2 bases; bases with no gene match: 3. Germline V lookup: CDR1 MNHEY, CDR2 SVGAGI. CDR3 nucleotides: TGTGCCAGCAGTTACGCACAGGGGGGTGGAAACACCATATATTTT. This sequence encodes CASSYAQGGGNTIYF.

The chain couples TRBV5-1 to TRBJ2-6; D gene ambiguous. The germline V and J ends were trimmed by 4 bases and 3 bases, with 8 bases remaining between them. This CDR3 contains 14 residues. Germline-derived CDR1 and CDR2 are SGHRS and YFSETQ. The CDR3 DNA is TGCGCCAGCAGCACGGGTAGTGGGGCCAACGTCCTGACTTTC. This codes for CASSTGSGANVLTF.

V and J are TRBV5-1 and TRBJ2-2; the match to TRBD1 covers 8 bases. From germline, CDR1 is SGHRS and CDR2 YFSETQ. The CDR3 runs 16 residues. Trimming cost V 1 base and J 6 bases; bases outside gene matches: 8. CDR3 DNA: TGCGCCAGCAGCTTGTCGGGGTCAGGGGGCGCCGGGGAGCTGTTTTTT. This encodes CASSLSGSGGAGELFF.

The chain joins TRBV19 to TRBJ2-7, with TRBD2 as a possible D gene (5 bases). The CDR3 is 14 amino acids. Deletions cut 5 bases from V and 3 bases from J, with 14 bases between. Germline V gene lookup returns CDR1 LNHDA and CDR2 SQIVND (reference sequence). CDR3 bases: TGTGCCAGTAGTTCCGGAGAGGCGGGCTACGAGCAGTACTTC. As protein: CASSSGEAGYEQYF.